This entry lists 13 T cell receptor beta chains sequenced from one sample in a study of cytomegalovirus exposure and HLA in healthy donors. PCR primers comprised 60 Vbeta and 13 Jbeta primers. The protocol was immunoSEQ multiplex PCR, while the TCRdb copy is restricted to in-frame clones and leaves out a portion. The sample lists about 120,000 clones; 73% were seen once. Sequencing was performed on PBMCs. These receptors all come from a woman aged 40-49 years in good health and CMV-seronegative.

The CDR3: CASSQDVLASYNEQFF. The CDR3 bases are TGTGCCAGCAGCCAAGATGTGCTAGCCTCCTACAATGAGCAGTTCTTC. The chain employs TRBV4-2 and TRBJ2-1; D may be TRBD2 (5 bases). The CDR3 covers 16 residues. From germline, CDR1 is LGHNA and CDR2 YNFKEQ. Trimming took off 0 bases at V and 0 bases at J, with 9 bases between the two ends.

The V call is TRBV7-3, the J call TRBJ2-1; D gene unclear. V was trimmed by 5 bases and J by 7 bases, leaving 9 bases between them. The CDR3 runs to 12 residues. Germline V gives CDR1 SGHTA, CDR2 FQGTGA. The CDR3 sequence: CASSIDGNEQFF. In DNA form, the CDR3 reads TGTGCCAGCAGCATAGATGGTAATGAGCAGTTCTTC.

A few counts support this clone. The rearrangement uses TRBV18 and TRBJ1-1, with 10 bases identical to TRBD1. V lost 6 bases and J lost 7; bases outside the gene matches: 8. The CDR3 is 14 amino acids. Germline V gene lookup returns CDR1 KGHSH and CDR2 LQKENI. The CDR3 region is CASSLGQGRDEAFF. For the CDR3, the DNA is TGTGCCAGCTCTCTGGGACAGGGGAGGGATGAAGCTTTCTTT. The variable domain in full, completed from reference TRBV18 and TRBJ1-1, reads NAGVMQNPRHLVRRRGQEARLRCSPMKGHSHVYWYRQLPEEGLKFMVYLQKENIIDESGMPKERFSAEFPKEGPSILRIQQVVRGDSAAYFCASSLGQGRDEAFFGQGTRLTVV.

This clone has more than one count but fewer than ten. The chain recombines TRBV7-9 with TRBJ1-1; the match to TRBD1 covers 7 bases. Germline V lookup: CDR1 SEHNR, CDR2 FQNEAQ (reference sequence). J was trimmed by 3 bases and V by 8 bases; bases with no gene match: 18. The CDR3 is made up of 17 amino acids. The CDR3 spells CASGEMTGFGLDTEAFF. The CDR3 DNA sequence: TGTGCCAGCGGGGAGATGACAGGGTTCGGCCTAGACACTGAAGCTTTCTTT.

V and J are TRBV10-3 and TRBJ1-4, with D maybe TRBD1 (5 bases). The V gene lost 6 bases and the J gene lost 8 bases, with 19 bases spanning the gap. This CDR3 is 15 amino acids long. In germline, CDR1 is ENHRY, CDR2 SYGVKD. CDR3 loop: CAISEGDGRREKLFF. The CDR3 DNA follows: TGTGCCATCAGCGAAGGGGACGGGAGGAGGGAAAAACTGTTTTTT.

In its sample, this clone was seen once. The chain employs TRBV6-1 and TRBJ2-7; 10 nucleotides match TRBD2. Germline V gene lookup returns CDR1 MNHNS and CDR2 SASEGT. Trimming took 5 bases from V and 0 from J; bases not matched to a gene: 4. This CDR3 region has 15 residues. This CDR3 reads CASSPTSGISYEQYF. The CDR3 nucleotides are TGTGCCAGCAGTCCAACTAGCGGGATCTCCTACGAGCAGTACTTC.

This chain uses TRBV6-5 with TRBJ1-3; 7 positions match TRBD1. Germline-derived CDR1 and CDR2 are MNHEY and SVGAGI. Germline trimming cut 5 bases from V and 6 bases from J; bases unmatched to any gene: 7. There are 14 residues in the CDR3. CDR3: CASSRTGVLNTIYF. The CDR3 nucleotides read TGTGCCAGCAGTCGGACAGGCGTATTAAACACCATATATTTT.

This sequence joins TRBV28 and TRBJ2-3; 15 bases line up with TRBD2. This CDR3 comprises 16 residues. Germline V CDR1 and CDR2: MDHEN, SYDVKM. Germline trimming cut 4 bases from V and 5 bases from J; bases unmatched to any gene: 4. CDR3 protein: CASSSGTSGRRDTQYF. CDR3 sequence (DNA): TGTGCCAGCAGTTCCGGGACTAGCGGGAGGCGAGATACGCAGTATTTT.

CDR3 sequence (DNA): TGTGCCAGCAGCCAGGGGGGACTAGCCCTACATACCAAAAACATTCAGTACTTC. Protein sequence: CASSQGGLALHTKNIQYF. The rearrangement joins TRBV7-2 to TRBJ2-4, with TRBD2 matching over 9 bases. This CDR3 is built from 18 residues. Unmatched junction bases numbered 13, after V lost 5 bases and J lost 2 bases. In germline, CDR1 is SGHTA, CDR2 FQGNSA.

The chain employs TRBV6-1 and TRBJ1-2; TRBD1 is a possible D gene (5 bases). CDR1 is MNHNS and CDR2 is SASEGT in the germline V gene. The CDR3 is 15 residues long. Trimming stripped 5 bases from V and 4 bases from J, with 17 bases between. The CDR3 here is CASSPHYRPTYGYTF. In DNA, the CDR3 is TGTGCCAGCAGTCCCCACTACAGGCCGACCTATGGCTACACCTTC.

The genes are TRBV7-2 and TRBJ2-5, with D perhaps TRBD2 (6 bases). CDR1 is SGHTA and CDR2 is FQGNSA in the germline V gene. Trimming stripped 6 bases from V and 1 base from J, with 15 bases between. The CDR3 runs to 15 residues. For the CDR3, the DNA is TGTGCCAGCAGTTACGGTGGAGGGCGCCAAGAGACCCAGTACTTC. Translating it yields CASSYGGGRQETQYF.

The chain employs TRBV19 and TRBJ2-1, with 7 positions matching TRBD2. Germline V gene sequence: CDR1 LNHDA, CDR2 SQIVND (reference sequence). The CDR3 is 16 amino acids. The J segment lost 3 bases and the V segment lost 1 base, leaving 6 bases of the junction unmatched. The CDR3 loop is CASSIGSGGFYNEQFF. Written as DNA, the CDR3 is TGTGCCAGTAGTATAGGATCGGGAGGTTTCTACAATGAGCAGTTCTTC.

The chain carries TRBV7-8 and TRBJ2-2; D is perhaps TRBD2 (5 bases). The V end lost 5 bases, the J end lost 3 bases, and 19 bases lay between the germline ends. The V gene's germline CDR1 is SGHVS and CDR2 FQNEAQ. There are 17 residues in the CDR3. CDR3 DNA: TGTGCCAGCAGCGGACTCGGGGTCGATCGACACACCGGGGAGCTGTTTTTT. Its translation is CASSGLGVDRHTGELFF.